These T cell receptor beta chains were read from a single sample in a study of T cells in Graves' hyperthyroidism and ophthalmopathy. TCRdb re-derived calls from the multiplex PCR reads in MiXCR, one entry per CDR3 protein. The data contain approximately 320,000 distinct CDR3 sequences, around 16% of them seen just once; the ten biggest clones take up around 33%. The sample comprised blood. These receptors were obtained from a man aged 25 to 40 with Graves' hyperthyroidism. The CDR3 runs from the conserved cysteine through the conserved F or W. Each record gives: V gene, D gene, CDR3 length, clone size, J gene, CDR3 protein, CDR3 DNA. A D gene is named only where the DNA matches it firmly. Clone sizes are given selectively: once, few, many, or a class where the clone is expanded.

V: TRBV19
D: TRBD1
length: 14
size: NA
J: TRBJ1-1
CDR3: CASSGGTEYTEAFF
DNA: TGTGCCAGTAGTGGCGGGACAGAGTACACTGAAGCTTTCTTT

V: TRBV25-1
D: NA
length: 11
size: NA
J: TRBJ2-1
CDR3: CASRAIDEQFF
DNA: TGTGCCAGCAGAGCTATCGATGAGCAGTTCTTC

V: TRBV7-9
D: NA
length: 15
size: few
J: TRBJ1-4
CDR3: CASSPNAQGSYKLFF
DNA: TGTGCCAGCAGCCCGAACGCACAGGGCTCCTACAAACTGTTTTTT

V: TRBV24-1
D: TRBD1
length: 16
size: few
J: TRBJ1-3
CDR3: CAAVRGQNCSGNTIYF
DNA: TGTGCCGCCGTACGGGGACAGAACTGCTCTGGAAACACCATATATTTT

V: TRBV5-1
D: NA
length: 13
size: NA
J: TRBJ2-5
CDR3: CASSFRGRAPQYF
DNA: TGCGCCAGCAGCTTCAGGGGTAGGGCTCCCCAGTACTTC

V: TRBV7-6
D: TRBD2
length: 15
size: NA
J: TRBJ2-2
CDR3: CASSWTSGFTGELLF
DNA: TGTGCCAGCAGCTGGACTAGCGGGTTCACCGGGGAGCTGCTTTTT

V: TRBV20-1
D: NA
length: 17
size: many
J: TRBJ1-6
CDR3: CSARVSLSVNYNSPLHF
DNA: TGCAGTGCTAGAGTCAGTCTCTCCGTTAATTATAATTCACCCCTCCACTTT

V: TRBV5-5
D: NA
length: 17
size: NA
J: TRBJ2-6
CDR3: CASSSIDREVGANVLTF
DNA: TGTGCCAGCAGCTCGATTGATAGGGAGGTTGGGGCCAACGTCCTGACTTTC

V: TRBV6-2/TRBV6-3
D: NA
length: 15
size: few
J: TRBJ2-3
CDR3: CTRSMKSLYADTQYF
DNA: TGCACCAGAAGTATGAAGTCTCTTTACGCAGATACGCAGTATTTT

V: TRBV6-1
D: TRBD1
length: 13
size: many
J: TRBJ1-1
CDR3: CASSHTGDTEAFF
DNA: TGTGCCAGCAGCCACACAGGGGACACTGAAGCTTTCTTT

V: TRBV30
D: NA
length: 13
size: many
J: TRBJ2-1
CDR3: CAWGPSPYNEQFF
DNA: TGTGCCTGGGGGCCTTCCCCCTACAATGAGCAGTTCTTC

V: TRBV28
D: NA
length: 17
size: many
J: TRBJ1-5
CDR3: CASSTGDVLIRNQPQHF
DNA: TGTGCCAGCAGTACCGGGGACGTTCTAATCCGCAATCAGCCCCAGCATTTT

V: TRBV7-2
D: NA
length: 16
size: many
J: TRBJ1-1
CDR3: CASSRTVASMNTEAFF
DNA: TGTGCCAGCAGCAGGACAGTGGCTTCCATGAACACTGAAGCTTTCTTT

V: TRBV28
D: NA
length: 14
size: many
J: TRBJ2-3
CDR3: CASSVPWVADTQYF
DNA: TGTGCCAGCAGCGTTCCCTGGGTAGCCGATACGCAGTATTTT

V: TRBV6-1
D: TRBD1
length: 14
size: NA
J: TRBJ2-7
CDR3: CASTDGTGGYEQYF
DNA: TGTGCCAGCACCGACGGGACAGGGGGCTACGAGCAGTACTTC

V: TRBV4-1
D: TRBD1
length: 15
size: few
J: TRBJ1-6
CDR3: CASSQDAAGGAPLHF
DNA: TGCGCCAGCAGCCAAGATGCGGCAGGGGGTGCACCCCTCCACTTT

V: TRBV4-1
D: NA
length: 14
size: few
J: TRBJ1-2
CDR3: CASSQEVAGIGYTF
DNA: TGCGCCAGCAGCCAAGAAGTGGCGGGGATTGGCTACACCTTC

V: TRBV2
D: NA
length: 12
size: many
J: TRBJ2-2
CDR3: CASRGNTGELFF
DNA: TGTGCCAGCAGGGGGAACACCGGGGAGCTGTTTTTT

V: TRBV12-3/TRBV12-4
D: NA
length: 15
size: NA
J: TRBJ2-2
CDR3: CASSFSNGFTGELFF
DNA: TGTGCCAGCAGTTTCTCCAACGGGTTCACCGGGGAGCTGTTTTTT

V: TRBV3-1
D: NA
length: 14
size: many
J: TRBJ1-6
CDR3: CASSQGHSNSPLHF
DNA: TGTGCCAGCAGCCAGGGACACTCCAATTCACCCCTCCACTTT

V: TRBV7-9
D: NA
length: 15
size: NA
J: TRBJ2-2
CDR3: CASSDWPKRAGELFF
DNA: TGTGCCAGCAGTGACTGGCCGAAACGAGCCGGGGAGCTGTTTTTT

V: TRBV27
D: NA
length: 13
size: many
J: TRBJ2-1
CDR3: CASTTAGHNEQFF
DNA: TGTGCCAGCACGACTGCGGGCCACAATGAGCAGTTCTTC

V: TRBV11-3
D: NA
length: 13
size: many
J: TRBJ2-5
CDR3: CASSLAHSRAQYF
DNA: TGTGCCAGCAGCTTAGCCCACAGCCGGGCCCAGTACTTC

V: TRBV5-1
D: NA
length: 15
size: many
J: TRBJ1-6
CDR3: CASKLGPGEDSPLHF
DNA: TGCGCCAGCAAATTGGGGCCAGGGGAAGATTCACCCCTCCACTTT

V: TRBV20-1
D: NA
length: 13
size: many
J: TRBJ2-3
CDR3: CSARAYGPDTQYF
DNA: TGCAGTGCTAGGGCCTACGGGCCAGATACGCAGTATTTT

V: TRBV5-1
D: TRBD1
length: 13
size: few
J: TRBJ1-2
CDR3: CASRTGTAYGYTF
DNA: TGCGCCAGCAGGACTGGGACAGCCTATGGCTACACCTTC

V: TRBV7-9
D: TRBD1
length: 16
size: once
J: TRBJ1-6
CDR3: CASSFQGAINNSPLHF
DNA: TGTGCCAGCAGCTTCCAGGGGGCTATTAATAATTCACCCCTCCACTTT

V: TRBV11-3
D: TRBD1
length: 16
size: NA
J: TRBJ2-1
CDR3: CASSFRGRRAQGAQFF
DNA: TGTGCCAGCAGCTTCAGGGGGCGCAGGGCACAGGGGGCCCAGTTCTTC

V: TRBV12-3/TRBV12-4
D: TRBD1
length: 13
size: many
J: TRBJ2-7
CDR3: CASSLWDRQEQYF
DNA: TGTGCCAGCAGTTTGTGGGACAGACAGGAGCAGTACTTC

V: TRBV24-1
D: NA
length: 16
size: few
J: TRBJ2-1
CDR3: CATSDTGLRSYNEQFF
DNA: TGTGCCACCAGTGATACCGGGCTTCGCTCCTACAATGAGCAGTTCTTC

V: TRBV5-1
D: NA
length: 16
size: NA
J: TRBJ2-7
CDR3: CASSLEPNPSHPGQYF
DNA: TGCGCCAGCAGCTTGGAGCCCAACCCATCCCACCCCGGGCAGTACTTC

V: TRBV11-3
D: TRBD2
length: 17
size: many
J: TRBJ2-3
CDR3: CASSPRNPSGIEDTQYF
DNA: TGTGCCAGCAGCCCGCGCAACCCAAGCGGGATTGAAGATACGCAGTATTTT

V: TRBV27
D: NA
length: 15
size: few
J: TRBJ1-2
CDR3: CASSSSIWGNYGYTF
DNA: TGTGCCAGCAGTTCCTCTATCTGGGGGAACTATGGCTACACCTTC

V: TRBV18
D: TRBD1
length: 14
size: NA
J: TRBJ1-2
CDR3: CASSLAARGYGYTF
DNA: TGTGCCAGCTCACTCGCTGCCAGGGGGTATGGCTACACCTTC

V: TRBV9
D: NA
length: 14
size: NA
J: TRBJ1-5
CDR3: CASSVEGSNQPQHF
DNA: TGTGCCAGCAGCGTAGAGGGTAGCAATCAGCCCCAGCATTTT

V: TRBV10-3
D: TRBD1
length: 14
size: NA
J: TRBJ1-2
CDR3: CAISTGTAKRGYTF
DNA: TGTGCCATCAGCACCGGGACAGCCAAGAGGGGCTACACCTTC

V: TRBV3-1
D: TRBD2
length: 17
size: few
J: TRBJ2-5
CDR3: CASSQGLAGEVQKTQYF
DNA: TGTGCCAGCAGCCAAGGTCTGGCGGGGGAAGTGCAAAAGACCCAGTACTTC

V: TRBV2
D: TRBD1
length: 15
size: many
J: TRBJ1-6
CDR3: CASSKGTGWDSPLHF
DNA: TGTGCCAGCAGTAAAGGGACAGGGTGGGATTCACCCCTCCACTTT

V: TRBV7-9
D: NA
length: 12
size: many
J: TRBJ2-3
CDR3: CASSHGSDTQYF
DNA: TGTGCCAGCAGCCACGGGTCAGATACGCAGTATTTT

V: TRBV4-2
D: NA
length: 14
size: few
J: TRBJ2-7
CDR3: CASSQDRLVDEQYF
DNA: TGTGCCAGCAGCCAAGATCGACTAGTCGACGAGCAGTACTTC

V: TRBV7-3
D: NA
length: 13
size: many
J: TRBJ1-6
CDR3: CASSLGLYSPLHF
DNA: TGTGCCAGCAGCTTAGGACTTTATTCACCCCTCCACTTT

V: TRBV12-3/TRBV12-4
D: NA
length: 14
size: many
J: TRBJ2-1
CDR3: CASSSWDISVKQFF
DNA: TGTGCCAGCAGTTCTTGGGACATCTCGGTGAAGCAGTTCTTC

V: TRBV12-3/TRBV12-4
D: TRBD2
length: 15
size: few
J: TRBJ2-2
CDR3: CASSFGGSNTGELFF
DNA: TGTGCCAGCAGTTTCGGCGGGAGTAACACCGGGGAGCTGTTTTTT

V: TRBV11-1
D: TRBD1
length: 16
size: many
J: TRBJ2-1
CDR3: CVSSEGWDRGYNEQFF
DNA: TGTGTCAGCAGCGAAGGTTGGGACAGGGGATACAATGAGCAGTTCTTC

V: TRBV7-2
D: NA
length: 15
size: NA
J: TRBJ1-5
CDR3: CASSPFEGVSQPQHF
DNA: TGTGCCAGCAGCCCCTTTGAGGGGGTCAGCCAGCCCCAGCATTTT

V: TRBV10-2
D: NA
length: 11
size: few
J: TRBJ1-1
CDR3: CASRGDGEAFF
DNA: TGCGCCAGCAGGGGGGACGGTGAAGCTTTCTTT

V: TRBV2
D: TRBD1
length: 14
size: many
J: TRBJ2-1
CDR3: CASSGQGEGNEQFF
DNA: TGTGCCAGCAGTGGACAGGGGGAGGGGAATGAGCAGTTCTTC

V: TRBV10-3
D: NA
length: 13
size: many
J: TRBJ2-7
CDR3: CAISGPGAYEQYF
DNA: TGTGCCATCAGTGGCCCGGGCGCCTACGAGCAGTACTTC

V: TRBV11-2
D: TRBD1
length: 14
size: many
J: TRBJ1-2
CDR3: CASSSRGQGDGYTF
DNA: TGTGCCAGCAGCTCGAGGGGCCAGGGGGACGGCTACACCTTC

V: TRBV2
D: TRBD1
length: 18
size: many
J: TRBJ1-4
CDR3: CASIEGQGGFATNEKLFF
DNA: TGTGCCAGCATTGAAGGACAGGGAGGGTTTGCAACTAATGAAAAACTGTTTTTT

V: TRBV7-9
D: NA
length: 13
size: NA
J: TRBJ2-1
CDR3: CASREANYNEQFF
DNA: TGTGCCAGCAGGGAGGCGAACTACAATGAGCAGTTCTTC

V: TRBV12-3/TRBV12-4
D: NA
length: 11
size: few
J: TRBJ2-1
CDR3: CASSFYWGQFF
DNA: TGTGCCAGCAGTTTTTACTGGGGGCAGTTCTTC

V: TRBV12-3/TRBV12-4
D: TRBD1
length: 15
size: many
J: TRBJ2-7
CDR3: CASSPQGALPYEQYF
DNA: TGTGCCAGCAGTCCACAGGGGGCGCTTCCCTACGAGCAGTACTTC